The clone carrying this T cell receptor (beta chain) was seen repeatedly, ten times or more. What it binds is not known. One entry per CDR3 protein, called by TCRdb with MiXCR from the 5' RACE reads. This sample yields 300,000 or so distinct CDR3 sequences, of which 15% to 20% are seen a single time; 22% belongs to the top ten. Trimming took 2 bases from V and 11 from J, leaving 15 bases between them. This CDR3 region has 13 residues. Looked up from germline, CDR1 is KGHSY and CDR2 is FQNENV. The record originates from a study of T-cell memory formation after mild COVID-19. Findings and caveats of the study: The CD4+ clones that contracted clustered mainly within CM and EM, and the CD8+ clones concentrated in EMRA. Day 15 to 85 contracting clones showed balanced CD4/CD8; later expanders leaned CD4+. Second-wave clones reaching peak frequency on day 37 lacked confirmed SARS-CoV-2 specificity.

The sample comprised PBMCs or a T cell subset sorted from them (not recorded which). The genes are TRBV16 and TRBJ1-1; D remains unclear. The receptor comes from a man younger than 35 who had mild COVID-19 (a few samples of this study predate the infection). Cell type and time point are not known. This CDR3 is CASSQASGLGAFF. The CDR3 DNA is TGTGCCAGCAGCCAAGCTTCGGGGTTAGGGGCTTTCTTT.